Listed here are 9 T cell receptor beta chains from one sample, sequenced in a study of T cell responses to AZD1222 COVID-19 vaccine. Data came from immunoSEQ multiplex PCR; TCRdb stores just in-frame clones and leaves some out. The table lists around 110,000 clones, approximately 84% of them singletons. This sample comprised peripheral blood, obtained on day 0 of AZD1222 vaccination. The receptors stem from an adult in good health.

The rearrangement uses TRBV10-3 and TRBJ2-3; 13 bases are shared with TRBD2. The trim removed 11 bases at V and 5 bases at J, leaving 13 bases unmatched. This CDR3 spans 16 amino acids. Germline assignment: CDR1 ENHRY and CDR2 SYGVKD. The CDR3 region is CALSGTSGTARDTQYF. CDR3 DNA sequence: TGTGCCCTATCCGGGACTAGCGGGACCGCACGAGATACGCAGTATTTT.

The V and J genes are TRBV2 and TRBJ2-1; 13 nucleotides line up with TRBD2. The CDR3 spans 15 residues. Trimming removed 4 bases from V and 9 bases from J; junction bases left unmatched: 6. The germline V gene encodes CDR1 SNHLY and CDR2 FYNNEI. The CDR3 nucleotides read TGTGCCAGCAGTGGGACTAGCGGGAGTTGGGGTGAGCAGTTCTTC. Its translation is CASSGTSGSWGEQFF. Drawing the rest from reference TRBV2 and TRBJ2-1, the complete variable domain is EPEVTQTPSHQVTQMGQEVILRCVPISNHLYFYWYRQILGQKVEFLVSFYNNEISEKSEIFDDQFSVERPDGSNFTLKIRSTKLEDSAMYFCASSGTSGSWGEQFFGPGTRLTVL.

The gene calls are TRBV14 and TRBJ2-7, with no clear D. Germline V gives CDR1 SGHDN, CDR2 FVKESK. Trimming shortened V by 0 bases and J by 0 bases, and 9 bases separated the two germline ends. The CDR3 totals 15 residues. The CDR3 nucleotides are TGTGCCAGCAGCCAAGATCATCCCCCCTCCTACGAGCAGTACTTC. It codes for CASSQDHPPSYEQYF.

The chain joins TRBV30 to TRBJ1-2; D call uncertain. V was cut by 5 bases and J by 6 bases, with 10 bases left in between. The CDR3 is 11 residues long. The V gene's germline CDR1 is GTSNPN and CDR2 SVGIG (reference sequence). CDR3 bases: TGTGCCTGGGGGCCCCGGAATGGCTACACCTTC. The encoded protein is CAWGPRNGYTF.

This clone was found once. The CDR3 DNA follows: TGTGCCAGCAGCCGCCTCGGAGAAGGAGGCTCCGGCTACACCTTC. Translated, it gives CASSRLGEGGSGYTF. The chain recombines TRBV3-1 (or the pseudogene TRBV3-2) with TRBJ1-2; no definite D call. V lost 4 bases and J lost 8, with 20 bases in between. Germline V lookup: CDR1 LGHDT, CDR2 YNNKEL (reference sequence). The CDR3 runs 15 residues.

The CDR3 here is CASSNSLPNNEQFF. DNA of the CDR3: TGTGCCAGCAGCAATTCTCTTCCCAACAATGAGCAGTTCTTC. The rearrangement uses TRBV21-1 and TRBJ2-1. TRBV21-1 is a pseudogene locus. The CDR3 loop spans 14 amino acids.

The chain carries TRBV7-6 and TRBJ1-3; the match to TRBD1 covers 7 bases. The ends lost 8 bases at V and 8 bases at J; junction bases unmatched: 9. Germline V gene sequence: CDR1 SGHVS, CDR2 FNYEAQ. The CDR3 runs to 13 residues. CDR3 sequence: CASFDRAGHTIYF. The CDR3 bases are TGTGCCAGCTTTGACAGGGCGGGACACACCATATATTTT. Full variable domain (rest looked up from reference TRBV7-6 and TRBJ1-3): GAGVSQSPRYKVTKRGQDVALRCDPISGHVSLYWYRQALGQGPEFLTYFNYEAQQDKSGLPNDRFSAERPEGSISTLTIQRTEQRDSAMYRCASFDRAGHTIYFGEGSWLTVV.

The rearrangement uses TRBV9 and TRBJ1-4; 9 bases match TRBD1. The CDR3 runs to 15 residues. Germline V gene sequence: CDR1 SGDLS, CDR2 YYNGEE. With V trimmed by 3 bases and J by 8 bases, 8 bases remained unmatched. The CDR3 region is CASSGTGTGQEKLFF. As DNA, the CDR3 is TGTGCCAGCAGCGGAACCGGGACAGGGCAGGAAAAACTGTTTTTT.

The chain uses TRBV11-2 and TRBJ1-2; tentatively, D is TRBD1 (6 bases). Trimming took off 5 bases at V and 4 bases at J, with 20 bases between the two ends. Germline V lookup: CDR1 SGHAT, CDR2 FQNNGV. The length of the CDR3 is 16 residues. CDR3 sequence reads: CASSHSVGATRYGYTF. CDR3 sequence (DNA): TGTGCCAGCAGCCACTCCGTGGGGGCAACCCGCTATGGCTACACCTTC. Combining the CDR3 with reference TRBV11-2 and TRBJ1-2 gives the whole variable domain EAGVAQSPRYKIIEKRQSVAFWCNPISGHATLYWYQQILGQGPKLLIQFQNNGVVDDSQLPKDRFSAERLKGVDSTLKIQPAKLEDSAVYLCASSHSVGATRYGYTFGSGTRLTVV.